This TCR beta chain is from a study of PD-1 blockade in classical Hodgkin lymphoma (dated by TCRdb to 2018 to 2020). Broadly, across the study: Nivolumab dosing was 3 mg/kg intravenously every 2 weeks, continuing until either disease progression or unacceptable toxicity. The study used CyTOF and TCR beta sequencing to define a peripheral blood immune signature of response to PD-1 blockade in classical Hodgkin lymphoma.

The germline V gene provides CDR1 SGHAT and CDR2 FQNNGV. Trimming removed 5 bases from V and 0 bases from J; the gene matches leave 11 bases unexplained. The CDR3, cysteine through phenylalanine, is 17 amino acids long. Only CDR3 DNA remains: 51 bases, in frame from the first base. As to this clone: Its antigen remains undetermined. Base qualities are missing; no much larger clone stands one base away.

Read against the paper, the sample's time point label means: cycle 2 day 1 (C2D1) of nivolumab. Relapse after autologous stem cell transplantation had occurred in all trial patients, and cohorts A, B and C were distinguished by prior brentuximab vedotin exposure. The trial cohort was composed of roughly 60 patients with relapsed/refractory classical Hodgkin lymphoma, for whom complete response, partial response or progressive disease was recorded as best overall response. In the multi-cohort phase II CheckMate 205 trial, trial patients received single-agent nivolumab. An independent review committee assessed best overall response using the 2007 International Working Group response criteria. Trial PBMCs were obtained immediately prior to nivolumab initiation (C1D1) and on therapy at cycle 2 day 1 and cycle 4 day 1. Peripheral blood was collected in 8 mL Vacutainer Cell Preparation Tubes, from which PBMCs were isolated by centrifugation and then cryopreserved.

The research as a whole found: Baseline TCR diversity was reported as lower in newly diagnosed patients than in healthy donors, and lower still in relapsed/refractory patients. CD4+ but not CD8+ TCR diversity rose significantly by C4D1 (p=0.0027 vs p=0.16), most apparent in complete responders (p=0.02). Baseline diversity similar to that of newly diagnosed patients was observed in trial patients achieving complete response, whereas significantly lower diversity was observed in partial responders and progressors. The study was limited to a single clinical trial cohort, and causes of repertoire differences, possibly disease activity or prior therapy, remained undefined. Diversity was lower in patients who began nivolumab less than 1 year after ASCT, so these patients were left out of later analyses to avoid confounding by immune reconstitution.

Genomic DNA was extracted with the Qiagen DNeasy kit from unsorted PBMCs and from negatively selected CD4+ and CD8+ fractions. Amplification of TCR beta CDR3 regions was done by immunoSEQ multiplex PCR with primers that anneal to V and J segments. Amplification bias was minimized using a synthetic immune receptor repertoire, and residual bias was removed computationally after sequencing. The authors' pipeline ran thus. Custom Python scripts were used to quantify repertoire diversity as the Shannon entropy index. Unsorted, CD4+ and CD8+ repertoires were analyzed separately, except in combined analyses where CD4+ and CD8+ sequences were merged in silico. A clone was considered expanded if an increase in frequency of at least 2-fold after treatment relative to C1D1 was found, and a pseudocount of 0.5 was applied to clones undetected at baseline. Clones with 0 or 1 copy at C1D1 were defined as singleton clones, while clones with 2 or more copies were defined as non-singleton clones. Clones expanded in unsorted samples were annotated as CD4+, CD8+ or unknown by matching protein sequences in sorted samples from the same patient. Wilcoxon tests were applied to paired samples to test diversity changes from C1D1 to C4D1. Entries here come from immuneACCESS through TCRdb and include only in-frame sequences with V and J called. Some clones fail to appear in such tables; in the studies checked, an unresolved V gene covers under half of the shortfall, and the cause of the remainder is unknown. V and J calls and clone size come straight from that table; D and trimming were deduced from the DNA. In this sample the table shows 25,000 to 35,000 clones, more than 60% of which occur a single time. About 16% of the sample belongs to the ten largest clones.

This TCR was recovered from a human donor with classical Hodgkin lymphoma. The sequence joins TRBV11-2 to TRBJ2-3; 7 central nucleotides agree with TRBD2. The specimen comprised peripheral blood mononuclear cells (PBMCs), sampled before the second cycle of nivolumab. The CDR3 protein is CASSPLGGRASTDTQYF. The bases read TGTGCCAGCAGCCCCCTCGGGGGGAGGGCTAGCACAGATACGCAGTATTTT.